This TCR beta chain is from a study of OX40 agonist ivuxolimab in advanced cancers. Study-wide background: Patients were dosed with the agonistic anti-OX40 (CD134) antibody ivuxolimab. Ivuxolimab doses were 0.01, 0.1, 0.3, 1.5, 3 or 10 mg/kg every 2 weeks.

Points from the study as a whole: Expanded clones tended on average to be more numerous among CD8+ T cells than CD4+.

The V gene's germline CDR1 is LNHNV and CDR2 YYDKDF (reference sequence). Trimming cost V 0 bases and J 0 bases, with 14 bases left between them. This CDR3 contains 17 residues. About this clone itself: Its antigen remains unknown.

The data were produced by immunoSEQ multiplex PCR, yet TCRdb's version contains in-frame clones alone and is incomplete. The sample yields 53,000 or so clones, more than 75% seen once. The origin of this receptor is an adult with an advanced solid tumor such as melanoma, head and neck, liver or kidney cancer. The gene calls are TRBV15 and TRBJ1-1, with a weak D call TRBD1 (5 bases). Here the sequenced sample was CD4+ or CD8+ T cells sorted from blood, taken in a trial of the OX40 agonist ivuxolimab. CDR3: CATSRDRPGPLNTEAFF. The CDR3 DNA reads as TGTGCCACCAGCAGAGATCGCCCGGGACCGCTGAACACTGAAGCTTTCTTT.